The T cell receptor (beta chain) described here comes from a study of shared clonotypes between healthy human individuals. General study points: Clonotypes shared by all four sorted-subset donors had higher generation probabilities than non-shared clonotypes.

With respect to this clone: Its specificity is not known.

Original handling: ImmunoSEQ output held junction-only sequences without quality scores, so filtering differed. Produced via immunoSEQ multiplex PCR; TCRdb's table is partial and in-frame only. D and trimming were read from the DNA, whereas the V and J calls and clone size are those reported in that table. The sample consists of some 1,600,000 clones, around 98% of them appearing once. This clonotype originated in a man younger than 40 in good health. Sequences were obtained from naive CD4+ T cells sorted from blood. The subset: CD45RA+ positively selected.

The CDR3 DNA follows: TGTGCCAGCTCACCGAGGACTAGCCAAACCTACGAGCAGTACTTC. It yields the protein CASSPRTSQTYEQYF. This chain connects TRBV18 to TRBJ2-7, with TRBD2 matching over 8 bases. The CDR3 loop spans 15 amino acids. Germline loops: CDR1 KGHSH, CDR2 LQKENI. The junction had 6 bases not matched to a gene; V was cut back by 3 bases and J by 2 bases.